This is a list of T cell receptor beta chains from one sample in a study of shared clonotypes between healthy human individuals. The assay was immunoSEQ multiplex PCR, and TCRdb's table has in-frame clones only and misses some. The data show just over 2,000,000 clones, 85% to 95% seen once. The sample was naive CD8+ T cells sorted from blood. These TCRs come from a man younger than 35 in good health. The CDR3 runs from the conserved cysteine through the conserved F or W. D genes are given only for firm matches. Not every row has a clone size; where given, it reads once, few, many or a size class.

cdr3_nt: TGTGCCAGCAGCTTAGGACCGGGACAGGGGTCGGATTATAGCAATCAGCCCCAGCATTTT
cdr3_aa: CASSLGPGQGSDYSNQPQHF
j_call: TRBJ1-5
d_call: TRBD1
v_call: TRBV7-8
clone_size: once

cdr3_nt: TGTGCCAGCAGTGGACTAGCGGGAGTTTCTTACGAGCAGTACTTC
cdr3_aa: CASSGLAGVSYEQYF
j_call: TRBJ2-7
d_call: TRBD2
v_call: TRBV2
clone_size: NA

cdr3_nt: TGTGCCAGCAGGGACACGGTGTCGGGCTCACCCCTCCACTTT
cdr3_aa: CASRDTVSGSPLHF
j_call: TRBJ1-6
d_call: NA
v_call: TRBV2
clone_size: NA

cdr3_nt: TGTGCCAGCAGTCCCATGGGGCTAGACGCACTCGATGAGCAGTTCTTC
cdr3_aa: CASSPMGLDALDEQFF
j_call: TRBJ2-1
d_call: NA
v_call: TRBV27
clone_size: NA

cdr3_nt: NA
cdr3_aa: CASSSSGGEQYF
j_call: TRBJ2-7
d_call: NA
v_call: TRBV11-2
clone_size: NA

cdr3_nt: TGTGCCACCGCACAGGGAGGGGAGGGCACCGGGGAGCTGTTTTTT
cdr3_aa: CATAQGGEGTGELFF
j_call: TRBJ2-2
d_call: NA
v_call: TRBV27
clone_size: NA

cdr3_nt: TGCGCCAGCAGCCAAGAGGGGGGAGACGGCTACAATGAGCAGTTCTTC
cdr3_aa: CASSQEGGDGYNEQFF
j_call: TRBJ2-1
d_call: NA
v_call: TRBV4-3
clone_size: NA

cdr3_nt: TGCAGCGTTCAGGGACGCGAGACCCAGTACTTC
cdr3_aa: CSVQGRETQYF
j_call: TRBJ2-5
d_call: NA
v_call: TRBV29-1
clone_size: NA

cdr3_nt: TGTGCCAGCAGCCAAGTGGCTAGCGGGTTCGGCGGGGTCGATGAGCAGTTCTTC
cdr3_aa: CASSQVASGFGGVDEQFF
j_call: TRBJ2-1
d_call: TRBD2
v_call: TRBV14
clone_size: NA

cdr3_nt: TGTGCCAGCAGCTTCAGACTAGCGGTCACAGATACGCAGTATTTT
cdr3_aa: CASSFRLAVTDTQYF
j_call: TRBJ2-3
d_call: TRBD2
v_call: TRBV9
clone_size: NA

cdr3_nt: TGTGCCAGCAGCCCATCTAGCGGGGAATACCCTCAGACCCAGTACTTC
cdr3_aa: CASSPSSGEYPQTQYF
j_call: TRBJ2-5
d_call: TRBD2
v_call: TRBV27
clone_size: NA

cdr3_nt: TGCAGTCTTATTCCGGTCAATGAGCAGTTCTTC
cdr3_aa: CSLIPVNEQFF
j_call: TRBJ2-1
d_call: NA
v_call: TRBV20-1
clone_size: NA

cdr3_nt: TGTGCCAGCAGTTTTGTCGGCGTTGACCAGCCCCAGCATTTT
cdr3_aa: CASSFVGVDQPQHF
j_call: TRBJ1-5
d_call: NA
v_call: TRBV27
clone_size: NA

cdr3_nt: TGTGCCAGCAGTCGTACCAGGGGGGATCAAGAGACCCAGTACTTC
cdr3_aa: CASSRTRGDQETQYF
j_call: TRBJ2-5
d_call: NA
v_call: TRBV6-5
clone_size: NA

cdr3_nt: TGTGCCAGCAGTTACTCGGCGGGGAGCTCCCAAGAGACCCAGTACTTC
cdr3_aa: CASSYSAGSSQETQYF
j_call: TRBJ2-5
d_call: NA
v_call: TRBV6-5
clone_size: NA

cdr3_nt: TGTGCCAGCAGTTTACGCCATGGACCGTGGGAGCAGTACTTC
cdr3_aa: CASSLRHGPWEQYF
j_call: TRBJ2-7
d_call: NA
v_call: TRBV27
clone_size: NA

cdr3_nt: TGTGCCAGCAGTTATGGAACAGGGGGCCAAGAGACCCAGTACTTC
cdr3_aa: CASSYGTGGQETQYF
j_call: TRBJ2-5
d_call: TRBD1
v_call: TRBV6-5
clone_size: once

cdr3_nt: TGTGCCACCAGCTCCCGTGCCTCCTACGAGCAGTACTTC
cdr3_aa: CATSSRASYEQYF
j_call: TRBJ2-7
d_call: NA
v_call: TRBV15
clone_size: NA

cdr3_nt: TGTGCCAGCAGCTTCGGCGGGGCCCAAGAGACCCAGTACTTC
cdr3_aa: CASSFGGAQETQYF
j_call: TRBJ2-5
d_call: NA
v_call: TRBV7-3
clone_size: NA

cdr3_nt: TGTGCCAGTAGTAACAGAACATATAATTCACCCCTCCACTTT
cdr3_aa: CASSNRTYNSPLHF
j_call: TRBJ1-6
d_call: NA
v_call: TRBV19
clone_size: once

cdr3_nt: TGTGCCTCCACCGCCGGACTAGCGGCCGCCTACGAGCAGTACTTC
cdr3_aa: CASTAGLAAAYEQYF
j_call: TRBJ2-7
d_call: TRBD2
v_call: TRBV19
clone_size: once

cdr3_nt: TGTGCCAGCAGCGGACCCGGTGAGCAGTTCTTC
cdr3_aa: CASSGPGEQFF
j_call: TRBJ2-1
d_call: NA
v_call: TRBV9
clone_size: NA

cdr3_nt: TGTGCCAGCACCCCGGGGGGGTCCTACGAGCAGTACTTC
cdr3_aa: CASTPGGSYEQYF
j_call: TRBJ2-7
d_call: TRBD2
v_call: TRBV2
clone_size: NA

cdr3_nt: TGCGCCAGCAGCTTGGGGATTACAGAGAACACTGAAGCTTTCTTT
cdr3_aa: CASSLGITENTEAFF
j_call: TRBJ1-1
d_call: NA
v_call: TRBV5-1
clone_size: NA

cdr3_nt: TGTGCCAGCAGTGAAGGTCTGGAGGCTTTCTTT
cdr3_aa: CASSEGLEAFF
j_call: TRBJ1-1
d_call: NA
v_call: TRBV2
clone_size: NA

cdr3_nt: TGTGCCAGCACCATTGGGGACACGAGCTCCTACGAGCAGTACTTC
cdr3_aa: CASTIGDTSSYEQYF
j_call: TRBJ2-7
d_call: NA
v_call: TRBV9
clone_size: once

cdr3_nt: TGTGCCAGCAATAAACAGGGAGAATATCACGAGCAGTACTTC
cdr3_aa: CASNKQGEYHEQYF
j_call: TRBJ2-7
d_call: NA
v_call: TRBV27
clone_size: NA

cdr3_nt: TGCAGCGTTGCGGGACCCTACACCTACGAGCAGTACTTC
cdr3_aa: CSVAGPYTYEQYF
j_call: TRBJ2-7
d_call: NA
v_call: TRBV29-1
clone_size: NA

cdr3_nt: TGTGCCAGCAGTTATGGCGCGACATTTGAGGAGTACTTC
cdr3_aa: CASSYGATFEEYF
j_call: TRBJ2-5
d_call: NA
v_call: TRBV6-5
clone_size: NA

cdr3_nt: TGTGCCAGCAGTGAATGGAGCGGGTCCTACAATGAGCAGTTCTTC
cdr3_aa: CASSEWSGSYNEQFF
j_call: TRBJ2-1
d_call: NA
v_call: TRBV2
clone_size: NA

cdr3_nt: TGTGCCAGCAGTCCGGGGACAGGGGGCGTTCAGCCCCAGCATTTT
cdr3_aa: CASSPGTGGVQPQHF
j_call: TRBJ1-5
d_call: TRBD1
v_call: TRBV28
clone_size: NA

cdr3_nt: TGTGCCAGCAGCCCAGGGGAAGTCACTGAAGCTTTCTTT
cdr3_aa: CASSPGEVTEAFF
j_call: TRBJ1-1
d_call: NA
v_call: TRBV7-9
clone_size: NA

cdr3_nt: TGCGCCAGCAGCCAAGACTACGACCCATACTACGAGCAGTGCTTC
cdr3_aa: CASSQDYDPYYEQCF
j_call: TRBJ2-7
d_call: NA
v_call: TRBV4-3
clone_size: NA

cdr3_nt: TGCGCCACTTCCCCTCAGCGGAGTCGCTCCTACGAGCAGTACTTC
cdr3_aa: CATSPQRSRSYEQYF
j_call: TRBJ2-7
d_call: NA
v_call: TRBV10-1
clone_size: NA

cdr3_nt: TGTGCCAGCAGCATGCTAGCGGGGGGGATCACAGATACGCAGTATTTT
cdr3_aa: CASSMLAGGITDTQYF
j_call: TRBJ2-3
d_call: TRBD2
v_call: TRBV7-2
clone_size: NA

cdr3_nt: TGTGCCAGCAGTGTTGGGGTTGGAGCACCCCTCCACTTT
cdr3_aa: CASSVGVGAPLHF
j_call: TRBJ1-6
d_call: NA
v_call: TRBV25-1
clone_size: once

cdr3_nt: TGTGCCAGCAGCTCGGACAGGAACCCCACAGATACGCAGTATTTT
cdr3_aa: CASSSDRNPTDTQYF
j_call: TRBJ2-3
d_call: TRBD1
v_call: TRBV5-8
clone_size: NA

cdr3_nt: TGTGCCAGCAGTGAAATTGGGACAGCCTACGAGCAGTACTTC
cdr3_aa: CASSEIGTAYEQYF
j_call: TRBJ2-7
d_call: TRBD1
v_call: TRBV6-1
clone_size: NA

cdr3_nt: TGTGCCAGCAGTGACAGTTTCTCCTACGAGCAGTACTTC
cdr3_aa: CASSDSFSYEQYF
j_call: TRBJ2-7
d_call: NA
v_call: TRBV6-5
clone_size: NA

cdr3_nt: TGTGCCAGCAGCTTGACTTCGGCAGGGGGGTGGACTGAAGCTTTCTTT
cdr3_aa: CASSLTSAGGWTEAFF
j_call: TRBJ1-1
d_call: TRBD1
v_call: TRBV11-2
clone_size: NA

cdr3_nt: TGCGCCAGCAGCTTACAGGGGGCCGGGACTGAAGCTTTCTTT
cdr3_aa: CASSLQGAGTEAFF
j_call: TRBJ1-1
d_call: TRBD1
v_call: TRBV5-1
clone_size: NA

cdr3_nt: TGCGCCAGCAGCCATGCCGTAGGCTTTGACGAGCAGTACTTC
cdr3_aa: CASSHAVGFDEQYF
j_call: TRBJ2-7
d_call: NA
v_call: TRBV4-1
clone_size: NA

cdr3_nt: TGTGCCAGCAGCGAGCCCGACAGGGTCGCTGAAGCTTTCTTT
cdr3_aa: CASSEPDRVAEAFF
j_call: TRBJ1-1
d_call: TRBD1
v_call: TRBV2
clone_size: NA

cdr3_nt: TGTGCCTGGAGTGTACCGGGACAGACCTCTGGGGCCAACGTCCTGACTTTC
cdr3_aa: CAWSVPGQTSGANVLTF
j_call: TRBJ2-6
d_call: TRBD1
v_call: TRBV30
clone_size: NA

cdr3_nt: TGTGCCAGCAGCGTGGGGACAGGGGGAATTCAAGAGACCCAGTACTTC
cdr3_aa: CASSVGTGGIQETQYF
j_call: TRBJ2-5
d_call: TRBD1
v_call: TRBV9
clone_size: NA

cdr3_nt: TGCGCCAGCAGCTTGAGGGGGGAGCCTTACGAGCAGTACTTC
cdr3_aa: CASSLRGEPYEQYF
j_call: TRBJ2-7
d_call: NA
v_call: TRBV5-1
clone_size: NA

cdr3_nt: TGTGCCAGCAGTGAAGTAGTAGGGGGCCCTAATGAAAAACTGTTTTTT
cdr3_aa: CASSEVVGGPNEKLFF
j_call: TRBJ1-4
d_call: TRBD1
v_call: TRBV6-1
clone_size: NA

cdr3_nt: TGTGCCAGCAGCTTCCCTGGCTTTGACGAGCAGTACTTC
cdr3_aa: CASSFPGFDEQYF
j_call: TRBJ2-7
d_call: NA
v_call: TRBV7-2
clone_size: NA

cdr3_nt: TGTGCCAGCAGTTCGGGACAGGTCTCTGGAAACACCATATATTTT
cdr3_aa: CASSSGQVSGNTIYF
j_call: TRBJ1-3
d_call: TRBD1
v_call: TRBV28
clone_size: once

cdr3_nt: TGCGCCAGCAGTGAACGACAGGGCTGGGACACTGAAGCTTTCTTT
cdr3_aa: CASSERQGWDTEAFF
j_call: TRBJ1-1
d_call: TRBD1
v_call: TRBV10-1
clone_size: NA

cdr3_nt: TGTGCCAGTAGTATTGTGGCAGGGGCTGCAGATACGCAGTATTTT
cdr3_aa: CASSIVAGAADTQYF
j_call: TRBJ2-3
d_call: NA
v_call: TRBV19
clone_size: NA

cdr3_nt: TGCGCCAGCAGCCTGTCGGGACCGCCGGACGGTGATACGCAGTATTTT
cdr3_aa: CASSLSGPPDGDTQYF
j_call: TRBJ2-3
d_call: NA
v_call: TRBV4-1
clone_size: NA

cdr3_nt: TGTGCCAGCAGCTGGGACAGCTATGGCTACACCTTC
cdr3_aa: CASSWDSYGYTF
j_call: TRBJ1-2
d_call: TRBD1
v_call: TRBV5-8
clone_size: NA

cdr3_nt: TGTGCCAGCAGCGAGATTGGGGGACAGAATGAAAAACTGTTTTTT
cdr3_aa: CASSEIGGQNEKLFF
j_call: TRBJ1-4
d_call: TRBD1
v_call: TRBV5-6
clone_size: NA

cdr3_nt: TGTGCCAGCTGGGACATGGGATCTGGAAACACCATATATTTT
cdr3_aa: CASWDMGSGNTIYF
j_call: TRBJ1-3
d_call: NA
v_call: TRBV5-4
clone_size: NA